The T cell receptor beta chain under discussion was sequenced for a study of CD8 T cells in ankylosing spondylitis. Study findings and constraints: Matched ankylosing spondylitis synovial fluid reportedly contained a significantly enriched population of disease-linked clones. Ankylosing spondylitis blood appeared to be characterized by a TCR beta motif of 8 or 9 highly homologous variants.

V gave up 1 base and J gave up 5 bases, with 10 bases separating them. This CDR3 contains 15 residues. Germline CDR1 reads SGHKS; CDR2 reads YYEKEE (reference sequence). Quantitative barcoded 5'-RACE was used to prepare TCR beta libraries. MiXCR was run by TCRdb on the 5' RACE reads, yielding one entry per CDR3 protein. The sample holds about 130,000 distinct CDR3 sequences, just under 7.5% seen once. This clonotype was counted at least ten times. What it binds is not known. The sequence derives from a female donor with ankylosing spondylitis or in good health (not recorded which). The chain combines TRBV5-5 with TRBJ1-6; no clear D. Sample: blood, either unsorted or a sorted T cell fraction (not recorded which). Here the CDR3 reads CASSLSHVDNSPLHF. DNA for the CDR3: TGTGCCAGCAGCTTGAGCCATGTTGATAATTCACCCCTCCACTTT. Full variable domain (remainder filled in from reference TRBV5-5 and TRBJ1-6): DAGVTQSPTHLIKTRGQQVTLRCSPISGHKSVSWYQQVLGQGPQFIFQYYEKEERGRGNFPDRFSARQFPNYSSELNVNALLLGDSALYLCASSLSHVDNSPLHFGNGTRLTVT.